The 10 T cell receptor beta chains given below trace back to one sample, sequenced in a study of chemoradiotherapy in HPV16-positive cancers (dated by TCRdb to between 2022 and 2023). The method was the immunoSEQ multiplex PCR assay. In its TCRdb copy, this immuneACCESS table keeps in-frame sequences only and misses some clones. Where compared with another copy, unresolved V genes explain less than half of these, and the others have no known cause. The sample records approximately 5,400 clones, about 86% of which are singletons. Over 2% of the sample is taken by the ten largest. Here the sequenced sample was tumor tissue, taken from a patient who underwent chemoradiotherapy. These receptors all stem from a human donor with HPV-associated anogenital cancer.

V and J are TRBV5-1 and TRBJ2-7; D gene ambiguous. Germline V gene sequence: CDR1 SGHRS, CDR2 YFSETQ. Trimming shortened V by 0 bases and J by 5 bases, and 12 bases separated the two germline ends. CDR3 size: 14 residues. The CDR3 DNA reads TGCGCCAGCAGCTTGGGGCTAGTTAATGACGAGCAGTACTTC. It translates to CASSLGLVNDEQYF.

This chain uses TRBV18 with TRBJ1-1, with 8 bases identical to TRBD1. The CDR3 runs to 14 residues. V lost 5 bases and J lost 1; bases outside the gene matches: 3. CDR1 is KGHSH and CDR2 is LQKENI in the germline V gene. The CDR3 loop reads CASSTGQGNTEAFF. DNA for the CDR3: TGTGCCAGCTCAACAGGACAGGGGAACACTGAAGCTTTCTTT.

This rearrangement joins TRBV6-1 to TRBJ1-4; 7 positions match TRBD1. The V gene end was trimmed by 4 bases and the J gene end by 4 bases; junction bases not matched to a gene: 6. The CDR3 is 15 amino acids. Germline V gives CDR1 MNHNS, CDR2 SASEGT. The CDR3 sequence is CASSAATGFNEKLFF. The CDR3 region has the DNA TGTGCCAGCAGTGCAGCGACAGGGTTTAATGAAAAACTGTTTTTT.

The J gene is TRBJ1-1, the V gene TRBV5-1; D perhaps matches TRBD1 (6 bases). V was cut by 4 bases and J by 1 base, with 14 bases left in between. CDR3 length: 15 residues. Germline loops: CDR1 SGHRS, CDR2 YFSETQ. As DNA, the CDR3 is TGCGCCAGCAGCCAGGTTGGGGGCTCGAACACTGAAGCTTTCTTT. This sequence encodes CASSQVGGSNTEAFF.

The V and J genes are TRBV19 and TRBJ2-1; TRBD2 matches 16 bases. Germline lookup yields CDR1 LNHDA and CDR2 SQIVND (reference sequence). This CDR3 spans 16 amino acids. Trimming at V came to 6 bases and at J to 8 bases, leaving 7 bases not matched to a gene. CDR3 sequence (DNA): TGTGCCAGTAGCGCGCAGGGACTAGCGGGAGGGGATGAGCAGTTCTTC. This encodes CASSAQGLAGGDEQFF.

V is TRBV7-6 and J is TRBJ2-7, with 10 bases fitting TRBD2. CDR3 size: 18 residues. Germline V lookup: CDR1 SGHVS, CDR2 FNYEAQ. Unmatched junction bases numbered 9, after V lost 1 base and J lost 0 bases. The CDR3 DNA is TGTGCCAGCAGCTTAGGGGCCAAGTCTAGCGGGAGCTCCTACGAGCAGTACTTC. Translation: CASSLGAKSSGSSYEQYF. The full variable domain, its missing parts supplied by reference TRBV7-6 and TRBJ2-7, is GAGVSQSPRYKVTKRGQDVALRCDPISGHVSLYWYRQALGQGPEFLTYFNYEAQQDKSGLPNDRFSAERPEGSISTLTIQRTEQRDSAMYRCASSLGAKSSGSSYEQYFGPGTRLTVT.

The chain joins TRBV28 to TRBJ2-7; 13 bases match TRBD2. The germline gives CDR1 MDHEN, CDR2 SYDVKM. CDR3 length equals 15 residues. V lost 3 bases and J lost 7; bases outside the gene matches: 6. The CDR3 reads CASSFGTSGTSEQYF. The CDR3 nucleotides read TGTGCCAGCAGTTTTGGGACTAGCGGGACCTCAGAGCAGTACTTC.

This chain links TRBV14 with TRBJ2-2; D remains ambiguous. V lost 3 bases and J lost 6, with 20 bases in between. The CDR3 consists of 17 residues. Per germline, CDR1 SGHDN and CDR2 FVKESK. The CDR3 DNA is TGTGCCAGCAGCCAGAGAAGTCCCTTCGAAGGACCCGGGGAGCTGTTTTTT. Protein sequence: CASSQRSPFEGPGELFF.

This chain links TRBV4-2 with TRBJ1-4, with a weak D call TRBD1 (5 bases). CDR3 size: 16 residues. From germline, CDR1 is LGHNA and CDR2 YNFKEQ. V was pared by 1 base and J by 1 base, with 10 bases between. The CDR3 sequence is CASSQAPQGTNEKLFF. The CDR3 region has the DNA TGTGCCAGCAGCCAAGCCCCGCAGGGAACTAATGAAAAACTGTTTTTT.

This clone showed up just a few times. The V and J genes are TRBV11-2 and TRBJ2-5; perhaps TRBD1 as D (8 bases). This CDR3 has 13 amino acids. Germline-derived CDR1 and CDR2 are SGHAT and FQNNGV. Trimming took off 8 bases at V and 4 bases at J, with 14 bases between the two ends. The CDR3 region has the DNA TGTGCCAGCCGCACAGGGGGGGGAGAGACCCAGTACTTC. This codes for CASRTGGGETQYF.